This T cell receptor beta chain is drawn from a study of identical twins. Each donor (without exception) was a healthy Caucasian. A universal primer site was incorporated via template switching, and the cDNA contained unique molecular identifiers. TCRdb analysed the 5' RACE reads with MiXCR anew, one entry per CDR3 protein. The sample lists about 690,000 distinct CDR3 sequences, 20% to 25% occurring once. The sample was also linked to a second study, of T cells expressing NK-cell markers.

The source of this sequence is a young woman in good health. Sequencing used PBMCs.

This CDR3 reads CASSLSTPTDTQYF. CDR3 DNA: TGTGCCAGCAGTTTATCCACCCCCACAGATACGCAGTATTTT. The rearrangement links TRBV27 to TRBJ2-3, with D hard to call. V was clipped by 0 bases and J by 2 bases, with 6 bases between them. This CDR3 region has 14 residues. Germline CDR1 MNHEY, CDR2 SMNVEV (reference sequence).